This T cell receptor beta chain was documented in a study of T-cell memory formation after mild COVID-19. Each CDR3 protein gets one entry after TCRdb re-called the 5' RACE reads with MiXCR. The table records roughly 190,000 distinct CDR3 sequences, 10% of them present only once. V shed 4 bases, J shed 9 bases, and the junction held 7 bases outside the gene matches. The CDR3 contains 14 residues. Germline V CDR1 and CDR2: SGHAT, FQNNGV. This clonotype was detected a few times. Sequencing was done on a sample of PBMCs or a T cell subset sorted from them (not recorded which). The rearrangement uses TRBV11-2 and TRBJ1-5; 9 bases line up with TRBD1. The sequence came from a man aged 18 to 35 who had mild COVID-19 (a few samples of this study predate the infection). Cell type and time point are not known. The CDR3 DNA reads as TGTGCCAGCAGCTCCGGGACAGGGTACGGGCCCCAGCATTTT. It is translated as CASSSGTGYGPQHF.